A selection of T cell receptor beta chains follows, all from one sample in a study of shared clonotypes between healthy human individuals. The data were produced by immunoSEQ multiplex PCR, yet TCRdb's version contains in-frame clones alone and is incomplete. This table holds millions of clones, less than 95% found once. The sequencing input was naive CD8+ T cells sorted from blood. These receptors came from a man aged 18 to 35 in good health. Both conserved end residues are part of each CDR3. The D gene is left open where the match is weak. Clone size is shown for a subset of rows, as once, few, many or a class of expanded clone.

J	D	size	V	DNA	CDR3
TRBJ2-7	TRBD1	.	TRBV27	TGTGCCAGCAGTTTAACAGGGGAGATCTACGAGCAGTACTTC	CASSLTGEIYEQYF
TRBJ2-5	.	.	TRBV5-6	TGTGCCAGCAGCTCGGGGGGCTGGGGGCGAGAGGAGACCCAGTACTTC	CASSSGGWGREETQYF
TRBJ1-2	.	.	TRBV4-1	TGCGCCAGCAGCCAGGCGTTCGGACAGCCTATTGGCTACACCTTC	CASSQAFGQPIGYTF
TRBJ2-1	.	.	TRBV4-1	TGCGCCAGCAGCCAAGGGGCAGGTTACAATGAGCAGTTCTTC	CASSQGAGYNEQFF
TRBJ2-1	TRBD1	.	TRBV7-8	TGTGCCAGCAGCTTAGTTTGGGACAGGGTCTACAATGAGCAGTTCTTC	CASSLVWDRVYNEQFF
TRBJ2-1	TRBD2	.	TRBV10-3	TGTGCCAGCACGGGGGGGCTTCGCGAGCAGTTCTTC	CASTGGLREQFF
TRBJ2-5	.	once	TRBV9	TGTGCCAGCAGCGTAGTGGGACGGAACCAAGAGACCCAGTACTTC	CASSVVGRNQETQYF
TRBJ2-3	.	.	TRBV7-9	TGTGCCAGCAGCAAAATTCGAGATACGCAGTATTTT	CASSKIRDTQYF
TRBJ2-7	.	.	TRBV5-8	TGTGCCAGCAGCCTACAGGGGGGGTACGAGCAGTACTTC	CASSLQGGYEQYF
TRBJ2-7	TRBD2	.	TRBV4-3	TGCGCCAGCAGCCAAGAGCCTCCGTGGACTAGCTCATCCTACGAGCAGTACTTC	CASSQEPPWTSSSYEQYF
TRBJ2-7	.	.	TRBV7-9	TGTGCCAGCAGAGGGGGCTCGAGGAGCGGGATCTACGAGCAGTACTTC	CASRGGSRSGIYEQYF
TRBJ2-3	TRBD2	.	TRBV4-3	TGCGCCAGCAGCCTGGGACTAGCGGGACTCCAATACACAGATACGCAGTATTTT	CASSLGLAGLQYTDTQYF
TRBJ2-7	.	once	TRBV27	TGTGCCAGCAGTTCCGGGACATTTCTTTACGAGCAGTACTTC	CASSSGTFLYEQYF
TRBJ2-7	TRBD1	once	TRBV5-6	TGTGCCAGCAGCAGATACAGGGGGCCGGACGAGCAGTACTTC	CASSRYRGPDEQYF
TRBJ1-1	.	.	TRBV18	TGTGCCAGCTCACCTTCCTCCGGGCTGGCTGAAGCTTTCTTT	CASSPSSGLAEAFF
TRBJ2-7	.	.	TRBV7-2	TGTGCCAGCAGCTTCATCGGGGACGAGCAGTACTTC	CASSFIGDEQYF
TRBJ2-1	TRBD2	.	TRBV4-3	TGCGCCAGCAGCCAAGGGACTAGCGGGGCCTCCTACAATGAGCAGTTCTTC	CASSQGTSGASYNEQFF
TRBJ1-5	.	few	TRBV4-3	TGCGCCAGCAGCCAAGATTGGGGGAGCAATCAGCCCCAGCATTTT	CASSQDWGSNQPQHF
TRBJ2-7	.	few	TRBV5-4	TGTGCCAGCAGCTCCCCGAGCGGAACCTACGAGCAGTACTTC	CASSSPSGTYEQYF
TRBJ2-3	TRBD1	.	TRBV5-8	TGTGCCAGCAGCTTGGCCCTTTTCCAGGGGGCAAACACAGATACGCAGTATTTT	CASSLALFQGANTDTQYF
TRBJ2-1	TRBD1	.	TRBV9	TGTGCCAGCAAGCCCGGGACAGGGTTTGGCGATGAGCAGTTCTTC	CASKPGTGFGDEQFF
TRBJ2-3	TRBD2	.	TRBV30	TGTGCCTGGAGTAGCGGGAGGGCCGATACGCAGTATTTT	CAWSSGRADTQYF
TRBJ2-1	.	.	TRBV27	TGTGCCAGCAGGACAGGTTCCCAGGGGCAGTTCTTC	CASRTGSQGQFF
TRBJ2-7	.	.	TRBV30	TGTGCCTGGAGTGCGGGACCCTCTTACGAGCAGTACTTC	CAWSAGPSYEQYF
TRBJ2-2	.	.	TRBV7-2	TGTGCCAGCAGCTTAGTAGAGTACACCGGGAAGCTGTTTTTT	CASSLVEYTGKLFF
TRBJ2-1	.	.	TRBV30	TGTGCCTCCTTGGGTGGGGGGCGGCCCTACAATGAGCAGTTCTTC	CASLGGGRPYNEQFF
TRBJ1-2	TRBD1	.	TRBV7-9	TGTGCCAGCAGCCCAACAGGGGGGTCTAACTATGGCTACACCTTC	CASSPTGGSNYGYTF
TRBJ2-7	.	few	TRBV11-2	TGTGCCAGCAGCTTAGCGGGGAGCTCCTACGAGCAGTACTTC	CASSLAGSSYEQYF
TRBJ2-3	.	.	TRBV2	TGTGCCAGCAGCAAGTCGGCAGATACGCAGTATTTT	CASSKSADTQYF
TRBJ1-1	.	.	TRBV11-2	TGTGCCAGCCGCCCCGAGGCCTTTAGGAACACTGAAGCTTTCTTT	CASRPEAFRNTEAFF
TRBJ1-2	.	once	TRBV14	TGTGCCAGCAGCCTCGGACAGACTAACTATGGCTACACCTTC	CASSLGQTNYGYTF
TRBJ1-6	.	.	TRBV28	TGTGCCAGCACCTGGGGTGGGCAGCTTCTTTATAATTCACCCCTCCACTTT	CASTWGGQLLYNSPLHF
TRBJ1-2	.	.	TRBV6-6	TGTGCCAGCCTTATTGATCTCGACCGGTATGGCTACACCTTC	CASLIDLDRYGYTF
TRBJ2-1	TRBD1	.	TRBV29-1	TGCAGCGCCGCTGGGGGACAGTCTTGGGATGAGCAGTTCTTC	CSAAGGQSWDEQFF
TRBJ2-7	.	.	TRBV15	TGTGCCACCAGCAGAGATAGGGGACAAGCCTACGAGCAGTACTTC	CATSRDRGQAYEQYF
TRBJ2-3	.	.	TRBV4-2	TGTGCCAGCAGCCCGCTTTTCCGAGGGGGCACAGATACGCAGTATTTT	CASSPLFRGGTDTQYF
TRBJ2-3	.	.	TRBV7-9	TGTGCCAGCAGCTACGGACGAGATACGCAGTATTTT	CASSYGRDTQYF
TRBJ1-2	.	.	TRBV7-9	TGTGCCAGCAGCTTATATGACGGCAGTAACTATGGCTACACCTTC	CASSLYDGSNYGYTF
TRBJ1-1	.	.	TRBV27	TGTGCCAGCAGTGCCAGAGACTTGGGCACTGAAGCTTTCTTT	CASSARDLGTEAFF
TRBJ2-5	.	.	TRBV4-1	TGCGCCAGCAGCCAAGGGGCAGGGGGGTTGGAGACCCAGTACTTC	CASSQGAGGLETQYF
TRBJ2-1	TRBD1	.	TRBV7-9	TGTGCCAGCAGCTTAGTCGTCGGGACAGGGTTTCCAGGTGAGCAGTTCTTC	CASSLVVGTGFPGEQFF
TRBJ2-5	.	.	TRBV9	TGTGCCAGCAGCGTAGCTGCCAACCAAGAGACCCAGTACTTC	CASSVAANQETQYF
TRBJ2-1	.	.	TRBV5-4	TGTGCCAGCAGCTTGGGAAGTGGCGGGTACAATGAGCAGTTCTTC	CASSLGSGGYNEQFF
TRBJ2-7	TRBD2	.	TRBV2	TGTGCCAGCTTGGGACTAGCGGGAGGCGCGCCCTCCTACGAGCAGTACTTC	CASLGLAGGAPSYEQYF
TRBJ1-6	.	.	TRBV7-9	TGTGCCAGCAGCACAGGACAGATTTCACCCCTCCACTTT	CASSTGQISPLHF
TRBJ2-1	TRBD2	.	TRBV30	TGTGCCTGGACGGGGATCAGCGGGACCTCCTACAATGAGCAGTTCTTC	CAWTGISGTSYNEQFF
TRBJ2-1	TRBD1	.	TRBV5-1	TGCGCCTCGACAGGGGGCGGCTACAATGAGCAGTTCTTC	CASTGGGYNEQFF